The 15 T cell receptor beta chains below come from one sample, sequenced in a study of cytomegalovirus exposure and HLA in healthy donors. A multiplex PCR was run with 60 Vbeta primers and 13 Jbeta primers. TCRdb's table, derived via immunoSEQ multiplex PCR, lists solely in-frame clones and lacks some. The sample includes 130,000 to 150,000 clones. The sequencing sample was made of PBMCs. The receptors derive from a man aged 35-49 years in good health and CMV-seronegative.

V usage is TRBV7-2 and J usage is TRBJ1-5, with 7 nucleotides matching TRBD1. The CDR3 spans 15 residues. CDR1 and CDR2 from the germline V gene are SGHTA and FQGNSA. V lost 3 bases to trimming and J lost 0 bases; unmatched junction nucleotides: 2. The CDR3 sequence: CASSFQGGSNQPQHF. CDR3 nucleotide sequence: TGTGCCAGCAGCTTCCAGGGGGGTAGCAATCAGCCCCAGCATTTT.

The J gene is TRBJ2-7, the V gene TRBV7-3, with 9 bases matching TRBD1. Germline V lookup: CDR1 SGHTA, CDR2 FQGTGA. J gave up 6 bases and V 5 bases, and 5 bases lay outside the gene matches. The CDR3 has 13 amino acids. In DNA form, the CDR3 reads TGTGCCAGCAGCCCCGCGACAGGGGGCGAGCAGTACTTC. Translated, it gives CASSPATGGEQYF.

This rearrangement joins TRBV5-5 to TRBJ1-2; 9 bases fit TRBD1. There are 13 residues in the CDR3. The junction had 6 bases not matched to a gene; V was cut back by 4 bases and J by 8 bases. The germline V gene has CDR1 SGHKS and CDR2 YYEKEE (reference sequence). The CDR3 sequence is CASSLQGAGGYTF. The CDR3 DNA sequence: TGTGCCAGCAGCCTACAGGGGGCGGGAGGCTACACCTTC.

V gene TRBV7-8 combines with J gene TRBJ2-6; D remains ambiguous. V gave up 0 bases and J gave up 1 base, with 10 bases separating them. From germline, CDR1 is SGHVS and CDR2 FQNEAQ. The CDR3 extends over 17 amino acids. The CDR3 DNA sequence: TGTGCCAGCAGCTTAGCGGTAGGAGCGTCTGGGGCCAACGTCCTGACTTTC. Translation gives CASSLAVGASGANVLTF.

The V call is TRBV11-2, the J call TRBJ2-7, with TRBD1 matching over 8 bases. The germline V gene has CDR1 SGHAT and CDR2 FQNNGV. V gave up 0 bases and J gave up 5 bases; unmatched junction bases: 3. The CDR3 is 14 residues long. CDR3 region: CASSLDRTGNEQYF. The CDR3 DNA reads as TGTGCCAGCAGCTTAGATCGGACAGGGAACGAGCAGTACTTC.

V usage is TRBV28 and J usage is TRBJ1-5; D is possibly TRBD1 (6 bases). The germline V gene encodes CDR1 MDHEN and CDR2 SYDVKM. V lost 3 bases, J lost 0 bases, and 15 bases lay in between. The CDR3 has 17 amino acids. CDR3 sequence reads: CASSFGGLLYSNQPQHF. CDR3 nucleotide sequence: TGTGCCAGCAGTTTCGGGGGGCTCTTATATAGCAATCAGCCCCAGCATTTT.

This rearrangement joins TRBV25-1 to TRBJ2-3; 11 nucleotides match TRBD2. V gave up 6 bases and J gave up 5 bases; unmatched junction bases: 10. Germline CDR1 is MGHDK and CDR2 is SYGVNS. The CDR3 runs 16 residues. The CDR3 loop is CASSPPTSGAGDTQYF. The CDR3 DNA reads TGTGCCAGCAGCCCCCCGACTAGCGGGGCGGGAGATACGCAGTATTTT.

The V and J genes are TRBV4-1 and TRBJ1-5; 7 bases match TRBD1. Looked up from germline, CDR1 is MGHRA and CDR2 is YSYEKL. J lost 6 bases, V lost 4 bases, and 12 bases had no gene match. The CDR3 has 16 residues. The CDR3 DNA reads TGCGCCAGCAGCCCCTCAACCGGGACAGCGATTCAGCCCCAGCATTTT. Protein sequence: CASSPSTGTAIQPQHF.

The chain links TRBV6-5 to TRBJ2-7, with D possibly being TRBD2 (5 bases). The CDR3 runs 12 residues. V dropped 7 bases and J dropped 1 base, with 8 bases sitting between them. Germline assignment: CDR1 MNHEY and CDR2 SVGAGI. CDR3 sequence (DNA): TGTGCCAGCAAAACTAGTTCCTACGAGCAGTACTTC. It encodes CASKTSSYEQYF.

The V and J genes are TRBV5-1 and TRBJ1-1, with 7 bases aligning to TRBD1. Germline V CDR1 and CDR2: SGHRS, YFSETQ. V shed 0 bases, J shed 1 base, and the junction held 12 bases outside the gene matches. The CDR3 is 18 amino acids. CDR3 nucleotides: TGCGCCAGCAGCTTGGCCGAGGGGGCCTTGTCGGGGAACACTGAAGCTTTCTTT. Its translation is CASSLAEGALSGNTEAFF. Filled out from reference TRBV5-1 and TRBJ1-1, the complete variable domain reads KAGVTQTPRYLIKTRGQQVTLSCSPISGHRSVSWYQQTPGQGLQFLFEYFSETQRNKGNFPGRFSGRQFSNSRSEMNVSTLELGDSALYLCASSLAEGALSGNTEAFFGQGTRLTVV.

V usage is TRBV21-1 and J usage is TRBJ2-7; no check of the table's D call, TRBD1, against the DNA was made. TRBV21-1 is tagged as a pseudogene. The CDR3 is made up of 18 amino acids. CDR3 sequence reads: CASSKEFREGDRGPGWSF. The CDR3 DNA sequence: TGTGCCAGCAGCAAAGAGTTTAGGGAGGGGGACAGGGGGCCCGGGTGGTCCTTC.

The rearrangement joins TRBV19 to TRBJ1-6; D perhaps matches TRBD1 (6 bases). Germline CDR1 reads LNHDA; CDR2 reads SQIVND (reference sequence). The germline V and J ends were trimmed by 6 bases and 4 bases, with 13 bases remaining between them. The CDR3 covers 15 residues. CDR3 sequence reads: CASSREGDYNSPLHF. The CDR3 DNA reads TGTGCCAGTAGCAGGGAGGGGGATTATAATTCACCCCTCCACTTT. Supplemented by reference TRBV19 and TRBJ1-6, the full variable domain reads DGGITQSPKYLFRKEGQNVTLSCEQNLNHDAMYWYRQDPGQGLRLIYYSQIVNDFQKGDIAEGYSVSREKKESFPLTVTSAQKNPTAFYLCASSREGDYNSPLHFGNGTRLTVT.

This chain links TRBV2 with TRBJ1-4; 11 nucleotides agree with TRBD1. CDR1 and CDR2 from the germline V gene are SNHLY and FYNNEI. CDR3 length equals 14 residues. The junction had 4 bases not matched to a gene; V was cut back by 6 bases and J by 7 bases. Here the CDR3 reads CASSPGQGGEKLFF. CDR3 nucleotides: TGTGCCAGCAGCCCGGGACAGGGGGGTGAAAAACTGTTTTTT.

J is TRBJ1-1 and V is TRBV7-2, with 7 bases that match TRBD1. The germline CDR1 and CDR2 sequences are SGHTA and FQGNSA. V was pared by 0 bases and J by 3 bases, with 4 bases of the junction left unmatched. This CDR3 is 15 amino acids long. The CDR3 bases are TGTGCCAGCAGCTTAGCAGGGGGCACGTACACTGAAGCTTTCTTT. This translates into CASSLAGGTYTEAFF.

The CDR3 DNA sequence: TGTGCCAGCAGCCAGGACAGGGGGTCGGGACAAGAGACCCAGTACTTC. Its protein product is CASSQDRGSGQETQYF. The chain joins TRBV4-2 to TRBJ2-5, with 10 bases fitting TRBD1. With 3 bases clipped from V and 2 bases from J, the junction kept 6 bases outside the gene matches. The CDR3 contains 16 residues. CDR1 and CDR2 (germline): LGHNA, YNFKEQ.